The source of this T cell receptor beta chain is a study of cytomegalovirus exposure and HLA in healthy donors. The PCR was carried out with 60 Vbeta primers and 13 Jbeta primers. Some clones are missing from TCRdb's copy, which holds only in-frame ones; the method was immunoSEQ multiplex PCR. The sample contains some 200,000 clones, 70% to 80% of which appear only once. A note on this clone: What it recognizes is unknown.

Germline lookup yields CDR1 SGHAT and CDR2 FQNNGV. V lost 4 bases and J 12 bases, leaving 16 bases between the germline ends. This CDR3 contains 14 residues. Study-wide results and caveats: A previous analysis found most TCR beta V segments productive roughly 87% or roughly 30% of the time. Researchers reported from a later analysis that most CMV-associated TCR beta chains appeared HLA-restricted.

Sequencing input: PBMCs. The source is a male donor in good health and CMV-seropositive. V gene TRBV11-2 combines with J gene TRBJ1-6; possible D gene TRBD1, 5 bases. The CDR3 loop is CASSSQGQGEPLHF. DNA for the CDR3: TGTGCCAGCAGCTCTCAGGGTCAAGGGGAACCCCTCCACTTT.